Listed below are T cell receptor beta chains from one sample, sequenced in a study of T cells after posttransplantation cyclophosphamide. Repertoires were generated with immunoSEQ multiplex PCR, while TCRdb's copy carries only in-frame clones and drops some. The table shows about 6,500 clones, with about 80% occurring only once. The sample here was CD8+ T cells sorted from PBMCs, taken approximately 1,300 days after allogeneic stem cell transplant with posttransplant cyclophosphamide. The receptors were gathered from a female patient in her forties or fifties who received an allogeneic stem cell transplant from a related donor, was CMV-positive, and had no GVHD. Part of the T cell pool may stem from the graft donor. The conserved cysteine and the conserved F or W are not part of the CDR3 here. Each record gives: CDR3 protein, clone size, V gene. Clone size is stated in some rows and not others, as once, few, many or a class when expanded.

cdr3_aa: ASSLGTGSMEQF
clone_size: -
v_call: TRBV27

cdr3_aa: ASRKLGGFGEQF
clone_size: -
v_call: TRBV6-5

cdr3_aa: SVLAGGLF
clone_size: -
v_call: TRBV29-1

cdr3_aa: ASSVAGGGYEQY
clone_size: -
v_call: TRBV9

cdr3_aa: ASNGGTLYEQY
clone_size: -
v_call: TRBV6-1

cdr3_aa: ASSSGLAGVYGELF
clone_size: -
v_call: TRBV27

cdr3_aa: ASIRSGTQY
clone_size: -
v_call: TRBV27

cdr3_aa: ASSLGVAGGYEQY
clone_size: -
v_call: TRBV6-5

cdr3_aa: SVELTDRLSMYTQY
clone_size: -
v_call: TRBV29-1

cdr3_aa: ATSRDLVAGAKNIQY
clone_size: -
v_call: TRBV15

cdr3_aa: ASSVAGGSSYNEQF
clone_size: -
v_call: TRBV9

cdr3_aa: ASSVGQFNQPQH
clone_size: -
v_call: TRBV9

cdr3_aa: ASSGTGGEGSQPQH
clone_size: -
v_call: TRBV6-1

cdr3_aa: SVPRGSTTAEQF
clone_size: -
v_call: TRBV29-1

cdr3_aa: ASSAGQGYEQY
clone_size: few
v_call: TRBV19

cdr3_aa: ASSWDRDKNQPQH
clone_size: -
v_call: TRBV7-9

cdr3_aa: ASSLRLAGRSDTQY
clone_size: -
v_call: TRBV7-3

cdr3_aa: ASSGLINYGYT
clone_size: once
v_call: TRBV30

cdr3_aa: ASSALAASYNEQF
clone_size: -
v_call: TRBV6-6

cdr3_aa: AWSWRQEAF
clone_size: -
v_call: TRBV30

cdr3_aa: ASSLGATYEQY
clone_size: -
v_call: TRBV7-2

cdr3_aa: ASSDTPTSGRRNEQF
clone_size: -
v_call: TRBV10-1

cdr3_aa: ASSQEDRVANEQF
clone_size: -
v_call: TRBV4-3

cdr3_aa: AWTDATEAF
clone_size: -
v_call: TRBV30

cdr3_aa: ASKVVAGVGGELF
clone_size: -
v_call: TRBV6-5

cdr3_aa: ASSLDISGANVLT
clone_size: once
v_call: TRBV7-3

cdr3_aa: ASSSTLYEQY
clone_size: -
v_call: TRBV5-1

cdr3_aa: ASSLAGTGGETQY
clone_size: -
v_call: TRBV7-2

cdr3_aa: ASSWDSSYEQY
clone_size: -
v_call: TRBV6-5

cdr3_aa: ASSPTRGGSSYNEQF
clone_size: -
v_call: TRBV18

cdr3_aa: ASRARAYEQY
clone_size: -
v_call: TRBV28

cdr3_aa: ASSLGRGAGELF
clone_size: -
v_call: TRBV13

cdr3_aa: ASSSQGVWETQY
clone_size: -
v_call: TRBV13

cdr3_aa: ASSHRDSFYGYT
clone_size: -
v_call: TRBV19

cdr3_aa: ASSLLGGEPNYGYT
clone_size: -
v_call: TRBV5-1

cdr3_aa: ATSRPGTGTEKLF
clone_size: few
v_call: TRBV15

cdr3_aa: ASSEYFQGRRYEQY
clone_size: -
v_call: TRBV25-1